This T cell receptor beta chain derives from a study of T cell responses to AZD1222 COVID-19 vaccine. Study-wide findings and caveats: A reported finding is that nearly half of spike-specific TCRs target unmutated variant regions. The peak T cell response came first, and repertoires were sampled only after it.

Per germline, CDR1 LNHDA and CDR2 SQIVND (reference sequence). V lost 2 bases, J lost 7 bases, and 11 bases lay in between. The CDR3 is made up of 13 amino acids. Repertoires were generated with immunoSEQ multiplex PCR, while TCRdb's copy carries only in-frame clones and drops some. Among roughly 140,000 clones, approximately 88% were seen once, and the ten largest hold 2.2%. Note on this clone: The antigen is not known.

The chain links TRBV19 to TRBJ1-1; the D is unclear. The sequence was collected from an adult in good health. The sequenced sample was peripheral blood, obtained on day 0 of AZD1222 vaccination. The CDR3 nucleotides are TGTGCCAGTAGTATAATCGTAGGATTTGAAGCTTTCTTT. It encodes CASSIIVGFEAFF.